This T cell receptor beta chain is from a study of lymphopenia after photon versus proton radiotherapy. Profiling relied on immunoSEQ multiplex PCR, and the TCRdb table lists in-frame clones only, not all of them. The sample consists of about 42,000 clones, about four fifths of them appearing once. Trimming removed 6 bases from V and 8 bases from J; junction bases left unmatched: 10. Germline V gene sequence: CDR1 MNHEY, CDR2 SVGAGI. The CDR3 length is 15 residues. Regarding the study as a whole: Better survival with proton therapy was suggested as possible, not demonstrated. Oligoclonal CD8+ Temra expansion after nadir drove photon patients' diversity drop. Larger post-nadir TCR diversity loss correlated inversely with survival in deceased patients.

Comment on this clone: Its antigen is currently unknown.

This material consisted of peripheral blood, taken from a patient treated with proton-based radiotherapy. The clonotype comes from a woman in her 70s with pancreatic cancer. This chain connects TRBV6-5 to TRBJ2-1, with TRBD2 matching over 10 bases. CDR3 amino acids: CASRPSGSVVDEQFF. CDR3 coding DNA: TGTGCCAGCAGACCTAGCGGGAGTGTCGTCGATGAGCAGTTCTTC.